This T cell receptor beta chain was sequenced during a study of post-analysis software for immune sequencing data. As for the study in general: The study covered relapsing-remitting, secondary progressive and progressive-relapsing courses of multiple sclerosis. Study conclusions and caveats: Comparison with controls showed significantly lower normalized Chao1 diversity in multiple sclerosis patients. Five or six TRBV segments, TRBV5-6, TRBV5-1 and TRBV20-1 among them, were found more frequent in patients than controls.

TCR beta cDNA libraries included unique molecular identifiers. Input of about 0.9 to 10 million T cells yielded about half a million cDNA molecules. TCRdb itself ran the PCR reads through MiXCR, one entry per CDR3 protein. The sample comprises roughly 600,000 distinct CDR3 sequences, around 40% of which are singletons, and around 1.7% rests with the top ten. To note about this clonotype: What it recognizes is unknown.

This CDR3 comprises 15 residues. Germline V gene sequence: CDR1 SGHAT, CDR2 FQDESV (reference sequence). V dropped 0 bases and J dropped 5; count of bases not matched to a gene: 5. Sequencing was performed on blood. This receptor was identified in a girl aged 5-17 years with multiple sclerosis. The chain is built from TRBV11-1 and TRBJ2-7; 9 positions agree with TRBD1. This CDR3 reads CASSLAGDRVDEQYF. The CDR3 DNA follows: TGTGCCAGCAGCTTAGCGGGGGACAGGGTCGACGAGCAGTACTTC.